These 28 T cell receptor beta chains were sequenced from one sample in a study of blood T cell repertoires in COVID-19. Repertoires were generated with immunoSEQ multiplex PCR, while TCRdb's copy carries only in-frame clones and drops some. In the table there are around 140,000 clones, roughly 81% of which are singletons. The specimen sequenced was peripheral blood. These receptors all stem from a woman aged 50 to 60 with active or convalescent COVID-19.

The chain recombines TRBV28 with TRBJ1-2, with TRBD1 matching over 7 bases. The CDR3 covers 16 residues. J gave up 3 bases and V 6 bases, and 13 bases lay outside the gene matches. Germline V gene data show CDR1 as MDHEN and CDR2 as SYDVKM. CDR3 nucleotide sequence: TGTGCCAGCAGGTACTCCACAGGGGTAGGTGACTATGGCTACACCTTC. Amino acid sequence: CASRYSTGVGDYGYTF.

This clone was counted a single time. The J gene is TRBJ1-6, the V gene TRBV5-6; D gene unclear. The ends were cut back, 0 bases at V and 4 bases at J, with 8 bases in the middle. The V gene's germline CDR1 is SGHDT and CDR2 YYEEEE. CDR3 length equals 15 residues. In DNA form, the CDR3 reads TGTGCCAGCAGCTTGGAACAGCATTATAATTCACCCCTCCACTTT. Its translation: CASSLEQHYNSPLHF.

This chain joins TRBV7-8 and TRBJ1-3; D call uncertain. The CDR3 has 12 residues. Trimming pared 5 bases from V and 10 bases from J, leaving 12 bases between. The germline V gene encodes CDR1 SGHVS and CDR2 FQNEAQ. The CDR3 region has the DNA TGTGCCAGCAGCCCCTCCTCGGGAACCATATATTTT. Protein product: CASSPSSGTIYF.

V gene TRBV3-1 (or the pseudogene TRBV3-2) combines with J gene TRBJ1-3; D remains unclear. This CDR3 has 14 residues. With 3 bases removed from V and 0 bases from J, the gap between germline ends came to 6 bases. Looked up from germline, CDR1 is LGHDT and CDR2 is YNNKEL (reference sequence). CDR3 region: CASSQGDSGNTIYF. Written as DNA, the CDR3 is TGTGCCAGCAGCCAGGGAGACTCTGGAAACACCATATATTTT.

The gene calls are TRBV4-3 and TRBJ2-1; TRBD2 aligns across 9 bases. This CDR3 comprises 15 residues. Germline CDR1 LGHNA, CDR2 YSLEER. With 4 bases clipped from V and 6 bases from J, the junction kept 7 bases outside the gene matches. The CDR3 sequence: CASSLVRGGLNEQFF. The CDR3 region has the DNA TGCGCCAGCAGCCTAGTGCGGGGGGGCCTCAATGAGCAGTTCTTC.

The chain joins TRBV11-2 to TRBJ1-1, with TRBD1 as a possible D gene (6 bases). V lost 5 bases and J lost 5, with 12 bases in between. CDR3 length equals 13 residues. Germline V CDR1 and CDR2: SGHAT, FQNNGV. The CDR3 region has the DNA TGTGCCAGCAGCGTCGGGACAACAACTGAAGCTTTCTTT. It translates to CASSVGTTTEAFF.

The chain's CDR3 is CSVRGDTQYF. CDR3 in DNA: TGCAGCGTAAGAGGGGATACGCAGTATTTT. The genes are TRBV29-1 and TRBJ2-3, with D perhaps matching TRBD2 (5 bases). V lost 6 bases to trimming and J lost 6 bases, with 7 bases between them. The CDR3 has 10 residues. Germline V CDR1 and CDR2: SQVTM, ANQGSEA.

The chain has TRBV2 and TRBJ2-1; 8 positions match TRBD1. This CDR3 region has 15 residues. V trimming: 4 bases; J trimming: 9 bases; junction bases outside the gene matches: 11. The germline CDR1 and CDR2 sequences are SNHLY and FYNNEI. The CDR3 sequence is CASSVAGGEGGEQFF. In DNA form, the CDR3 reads TGTGCCAGCAGTGTCGCAGGGGGCGAGGGTGGTGAGCAGTTCTTC.

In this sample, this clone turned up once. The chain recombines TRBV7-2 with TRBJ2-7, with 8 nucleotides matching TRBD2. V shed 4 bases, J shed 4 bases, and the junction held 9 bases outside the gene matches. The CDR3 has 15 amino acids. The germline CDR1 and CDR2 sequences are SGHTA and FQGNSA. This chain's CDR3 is CASSSPDSGGYEQYF. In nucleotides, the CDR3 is TGTGCCAGCAGCTCCCCGGACAGCGGGGGTTACGAGCAGTACTTC.

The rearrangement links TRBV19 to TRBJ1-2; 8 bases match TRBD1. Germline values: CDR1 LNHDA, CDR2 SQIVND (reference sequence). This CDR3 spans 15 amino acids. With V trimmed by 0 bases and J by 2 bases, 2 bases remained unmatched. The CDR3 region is CASSIETGANYGYTF. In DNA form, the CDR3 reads TGTGCCAGTAGTATAGAGACAGGGGCAAACTATGGCTACACCTTC.

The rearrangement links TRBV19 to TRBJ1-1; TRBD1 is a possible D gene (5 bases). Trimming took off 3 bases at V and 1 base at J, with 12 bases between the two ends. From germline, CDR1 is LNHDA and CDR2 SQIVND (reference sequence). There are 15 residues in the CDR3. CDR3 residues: CASSMNWQGNTEAFF. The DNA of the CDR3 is TGTGCCAGTAGTATGAATTGGCAGGGGAACACTGAAGCTTTCTTT.

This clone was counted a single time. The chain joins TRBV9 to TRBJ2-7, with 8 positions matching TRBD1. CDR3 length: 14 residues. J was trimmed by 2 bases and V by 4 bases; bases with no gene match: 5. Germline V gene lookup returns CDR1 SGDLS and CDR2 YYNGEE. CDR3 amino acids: CASSPGQGPYEQYF. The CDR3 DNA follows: TGTGCCAGCAGCCCAGGACAGGGTCCCTACGAGCAGTACTTC.

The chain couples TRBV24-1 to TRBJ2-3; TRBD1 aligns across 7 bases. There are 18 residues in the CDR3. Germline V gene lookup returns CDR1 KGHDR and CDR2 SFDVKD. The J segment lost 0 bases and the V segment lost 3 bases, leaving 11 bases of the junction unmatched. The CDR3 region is CATSDKRTGRASTDTQYF. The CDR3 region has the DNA TGTGCCACCAGTGATAAGAGGACAGGCCGGGCGAGCACAGATACGCAGTATTTT.

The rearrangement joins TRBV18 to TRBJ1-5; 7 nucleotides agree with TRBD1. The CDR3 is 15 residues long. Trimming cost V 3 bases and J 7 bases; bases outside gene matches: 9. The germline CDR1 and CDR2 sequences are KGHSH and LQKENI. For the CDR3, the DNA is TGTGCCAGCTCACCTCGAGACAGGGCCGGGCAGCCCCAGCATTTT. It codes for CASSPRDRAGQPQHF.

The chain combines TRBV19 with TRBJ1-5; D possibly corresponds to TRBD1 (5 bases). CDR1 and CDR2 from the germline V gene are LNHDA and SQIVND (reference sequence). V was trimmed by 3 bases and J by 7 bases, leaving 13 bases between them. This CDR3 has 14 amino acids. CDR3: CASSIAGGNQPQHF. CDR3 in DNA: TGTGCCAGTAGTATCGCGGGGGGAAACCAGCCCCAGCATTTT.

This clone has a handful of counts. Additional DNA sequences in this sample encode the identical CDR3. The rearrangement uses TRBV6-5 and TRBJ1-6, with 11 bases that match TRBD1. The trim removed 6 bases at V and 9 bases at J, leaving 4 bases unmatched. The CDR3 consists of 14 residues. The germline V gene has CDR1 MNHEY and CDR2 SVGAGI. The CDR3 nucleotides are TGTGCCAGCAGCCCGGGACAGGGGGTTTCACCCCTCCACTTT. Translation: CASSPGQGVSPLHF.

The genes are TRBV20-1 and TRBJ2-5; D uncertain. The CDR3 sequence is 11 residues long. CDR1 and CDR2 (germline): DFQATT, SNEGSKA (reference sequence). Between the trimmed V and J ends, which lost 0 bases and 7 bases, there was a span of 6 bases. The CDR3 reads CSARDPRTQYF. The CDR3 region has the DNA TGCAGTGCTAGAGATCCGAGGACCCAGTACTTC.

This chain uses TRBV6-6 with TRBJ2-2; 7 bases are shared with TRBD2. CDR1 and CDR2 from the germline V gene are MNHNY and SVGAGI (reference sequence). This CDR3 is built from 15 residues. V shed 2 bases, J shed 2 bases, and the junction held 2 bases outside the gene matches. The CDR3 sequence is CASSYPSGNTGELFF. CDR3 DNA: TGTGCCAGCAGTTACCCTAGCGGTAACACCGGGGAGCTGTTTTTT.

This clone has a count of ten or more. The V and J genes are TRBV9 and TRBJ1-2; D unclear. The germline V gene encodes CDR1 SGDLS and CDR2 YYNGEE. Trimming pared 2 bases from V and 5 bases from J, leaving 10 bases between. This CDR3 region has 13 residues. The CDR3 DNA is TGTGCCAGCAGCGTGGCAGTTAATTATGGCTACACCTTC. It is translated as CASSVAVNYGYTF.

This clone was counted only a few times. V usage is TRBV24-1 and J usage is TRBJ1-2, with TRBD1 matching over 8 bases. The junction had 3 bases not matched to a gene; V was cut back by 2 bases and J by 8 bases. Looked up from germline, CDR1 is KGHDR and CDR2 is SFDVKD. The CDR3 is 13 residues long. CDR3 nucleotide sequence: TGTGCCACCAGTGATTCGCAGGGGGCCGGCTACACCTTC. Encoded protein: CATSDSQGAGYTF.

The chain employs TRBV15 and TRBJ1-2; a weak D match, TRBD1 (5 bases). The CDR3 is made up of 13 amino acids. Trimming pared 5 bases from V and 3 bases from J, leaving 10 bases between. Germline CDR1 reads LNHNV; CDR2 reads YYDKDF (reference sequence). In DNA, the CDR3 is TGTGCCACCAGCTTGGACACCTACTATGGCTACACCTTC. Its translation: CATSLDTYYGYTF.

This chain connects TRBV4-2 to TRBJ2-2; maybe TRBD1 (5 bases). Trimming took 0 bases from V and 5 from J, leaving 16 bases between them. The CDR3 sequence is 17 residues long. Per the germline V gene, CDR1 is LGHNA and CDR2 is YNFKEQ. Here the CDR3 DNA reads TGTGCCAGCAGCCAAGATCAAAGAGCAGGGATGACCGGGGAGCTGTTTTTT. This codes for CASSQDQRAGMTGELFF.

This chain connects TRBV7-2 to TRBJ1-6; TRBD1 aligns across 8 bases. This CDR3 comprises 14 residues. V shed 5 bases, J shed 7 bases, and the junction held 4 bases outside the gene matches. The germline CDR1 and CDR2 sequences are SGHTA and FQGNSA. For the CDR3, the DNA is TGTGCCAGCAGCCCCCAGGGGGCGAATTCACCCCTCCACTTT. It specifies CASSPQGANSPLHF. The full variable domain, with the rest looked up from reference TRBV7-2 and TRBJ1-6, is GAGVSQSPSNKVTEKGKDVELRCDPISGHTALYWYRQSLGQGLEFLIYFQGNSAPDKSGLPSDRFSAERTGGSVSTLTIQRTQQEDSAVYLCASSPQGANSPLHFGNGTRLTVT.

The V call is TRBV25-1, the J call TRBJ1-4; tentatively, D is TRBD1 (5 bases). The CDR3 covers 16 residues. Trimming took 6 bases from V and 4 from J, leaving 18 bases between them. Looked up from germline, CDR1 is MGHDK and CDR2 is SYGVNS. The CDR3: CASSPGGAGNNEKLFF. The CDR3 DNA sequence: TGTGCCAGCAGCCCGGGAGGGGCAGGGAATAATGAAAAACTGTTTTTT.

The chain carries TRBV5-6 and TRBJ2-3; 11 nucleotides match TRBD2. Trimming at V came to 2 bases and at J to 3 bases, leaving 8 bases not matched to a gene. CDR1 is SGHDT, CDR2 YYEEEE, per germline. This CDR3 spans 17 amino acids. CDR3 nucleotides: TGTGCCAGCAGCTTCGTCCCGTCTAGCGGGGGGACAGATACGCAGTATTTT. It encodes CASSFVPSSGGTDTQYF.

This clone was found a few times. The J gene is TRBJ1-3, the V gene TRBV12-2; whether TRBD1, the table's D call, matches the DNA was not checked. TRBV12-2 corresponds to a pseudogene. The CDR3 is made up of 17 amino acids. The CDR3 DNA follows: TGTGCAAGTCGCTTAGCGTCGGCAGGGGCACCTGGAAACACCATATATTTT. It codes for CASRLASAGAPGNTIYF.

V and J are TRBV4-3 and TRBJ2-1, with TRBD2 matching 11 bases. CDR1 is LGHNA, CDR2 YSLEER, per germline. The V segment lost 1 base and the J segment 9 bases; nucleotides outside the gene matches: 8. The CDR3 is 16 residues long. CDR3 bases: TGCGCCAGCAGCCAAGTAAGTCTAGCGGGAGGCGGTGAGCAGTTCTTC. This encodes CASSQVSLAGGGEQFF.

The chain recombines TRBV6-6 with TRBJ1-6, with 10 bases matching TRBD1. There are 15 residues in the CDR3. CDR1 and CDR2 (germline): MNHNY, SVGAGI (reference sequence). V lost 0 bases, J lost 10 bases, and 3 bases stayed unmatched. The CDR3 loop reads CASSYSGQGNSPLHF. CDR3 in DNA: TGTGCCAGCAGTTACTCGGGACAGGGGAACTCACCCCTCCACTTT.